A single sample gave rise to the 27 T cell receptor beta chains below, sequenced in a study of blood T cell repertoires in COVID-19. TCRdb's table, derived via immunoSEQ multiplex PCR, lists solely in-frame clones and lacks some. The sample records around 120,000 clones, approximately 87% being singletons. The sample was peripheral blood. The source is a man under 40 with acute or convalescent COVID-19.

The chain carries TRBV19 and TRBJ1-5; 9 bases line up with TRBD1. From germline, CDR1 is LNHDA and CDR2 SQIVND (reference sequence). The trim removed 4 bases at V and 4 bases at J, leaving 2 bases unmatched. This CDR3 is built from 14 residues. CDR3: CASSKGTGNQPQHF. For the CDR3, the DNA is TGTGCCAGTAGTAAGGGGACAGGGAATCAGCCCCAGCATTTT.

V usage is TRBV12-5 and J usage is TRBJ2-2; a possible D gene is TRBD1 (5 bases). V lost 3 bases, J lost 6 bases, and 11 bases lay in between. This CDR3 is 14 amino acids long. The germline CDR1 and CDR2 sequences are LGHNT and FRNRAP. Written as DNA, the CDR3 is TGTGCTAGTGGTTTAAATGGGGCGGCCGGGGAGCTGTTTTTT. Translation gives CASGLNGAAGELFF.

Only one count was recorded for this clone. The chain recombines TRBV13 with TRBJ2-2, with TRBD2 as a possible D gene (5 bases). V lost 4 bases and J 6 bases, leaving 9 bases between the germline ends. CDR3 length equals 13 residues. The germline CDR1 and CDR2 sequences are PRHDT and FYEKMQ (reference sequence). The CDR3 DNA follows: TGTGCCAGCAGCTCCTGGGGAGCCGGGGAGCTGTTTTTT. Its translation is CASSSWGAGELFF.

The chain has TRBV11-2 and TRBJ2-7; D gene uncertain. CDR3 length equals 13 residues. Germline CDR1 reads SGHAT; CDR2 reads FQNNGV. Trimming cost V 2 bases and J 0 bases, with 5 bases left between them. The CDR3, as DNA: TGTGCCAGCAGCTTACTGGCCTCCTACGAGCAGTACTTC. It translates to CASSLLASYEQYF. Full variable domain (outside the CDR3, taken from reference TRBV11-2 and TRBJ2-7): EAGVAQSPRYKIIEKRQSVAFWCNPISGHATLYWYQQILGQGPKLLIQFQNNGVVDDSQLPKDRFSAERLKGVDSTLKIQPAKLEDSAVYLCASSLLASYEQYFGPGTRLTVT.

This rearrangement joins TRBV3-1 (or the pseudogene TRBV3-2) to TRBJ1-2, with D possibly matching TRBD1 (6 bases). This CDR3 has 13 residues. Per germline, CDR1 LGHDT and CDR2 YNNKEL (reference sequence). Trimming removed 6 bases from V and 0 bases from J, with 8 bases in between. CDR3 region: CASRGAANYGYTF. DNA of the CDR3: TGTGCCAGCAGGGGGGCCGCTAACTATGGCTACACCTTC.

The rearrangement joins TRBV7-9 to TRBJ2-5, with a tentative D call TRBD2 (5 bases). The CDR3 totals 12 residues. The germline gives CDR1 SEHNR, CDR2 FQNEAQ (reference sequence). Trimming shortened V by 5 bases and J by 4 bases, and 8 bases separated the two germline ends. CDR3 in amino acids: CASSPGIETQYF. The CDR3 DNA follows: TGTGCCAGCAGCCCCGGGATAGAGACCCAGTACTTC.

V usage is TRBV3-1 (or the pseudogene TRBV3-2) and J usage is TRBJ1-5, with D unclear. The CDR3 extends over 15 amino acids. Germline V gene sequence: CDR1 LGHDT, CDR2 YNNKEL (reference sequence). V dropped 0 bases and J dropped 7 bases, with 13 bases sitting between them. The CDR3 region is CASSQDLIGAQPQHF. The CDR3 nucleotides read TGTGCCAGCAGCCAAGATTTAATCGGTGCCCAGCCCCAGCATTTT.

The CDR3 sequence is CASSSGGDEQFF. CDR3 sequence (DNA): TGTGCCAGCAGTTCGGGGGGGGACGAGCAGTTCTTC. The chain is built from TRBV12-3 or TRBV12-4 and TRBJ2-1; 8 bases agree with TRBD2. This CDR3 has 12 residues. J was trimmed by 10 bases and V by 4 bases; bases with no gene match: 3.

J is TRBJ1-6 and V is TRBV14; D gene uncertain. V was clipped by 4 bases and J by 7 bases, with 11 bases between them. The CDR3 totals 14 residues. CDR1 and CDR2 from the germline V gene are SGHDN and FVKESK. Here the CDR3 DNA reads TGTGCCAGCAGCCCCCCAGGCTTCAATTCACCCCTCCACTTT. Protein sequence: CASSPPGFNSPLHF.

The rearrangement links TRBV5-4 to TRBJ2-3, with 8 bases identical to TRBD2. Germline CDR1 reads SGHNT; CDR2 reads YYREEE (reference sequence). The CDR3 extends over 15 amino acids. After removal of 5 bases from V and 0 bases from J, the junction contained 5 bases not matched to a gene. CDR3 loop: CASRPGLESTDTQYF. The CDR3, as DNA: TGTGCCAGCAGACCGGGACTAGAAAGCACAGATACGCAGTATTTT.

V and J are TRBV27 and TRBJ2-2; D uncertain. V was shortened by 2 bases and J by 6 bases, with 13 bases between the two germline ends. From germline, CDR1 is MNHEY and CDR2 SMNVEV (reference sequence). The CDR3 has 15 amino acids. DNA of the CDR3: TGTGCCAGCAGTTTAAACCGGTCCCCCGCCGGGGAGCTGTTTTTT. Translated: CASSLNRSPAGELFF.

The J gene is TRBJ1-6, the V gene TRBV15; no clear D gene. CDR3 length: 16 residues. Trimming stripped 0 bases from V and 10 bases from J, with 16 bases between. The V gene's germline CDR1 is LNHNV and CDR2 YYDKDF (reference sequence). CDR3 DNA sequence: TGTGCCACCAGCAGAGATCCGGCAGGTTCCGACTCACCCCTCCACTTT. This sequence encodes CATSRDPAGSDSPLHF. The entire variable domain, with the rest obtained from reference TRBV15 and TRBJ1-6, is as follows: DAMVIQNPRYQVTQFGKPVTLSCSQTLNHNVMYWYQQKSSQAPKLLFHYYDKDFNNEADTPDNFQSRRPNTSFCFLDIRSPGLGDTAMYLCATSRDPAGSDSPLHFGNGTRLTVT.

The CDR3 is CASSLSTGTEAFF. The DNA for the CDR3 is TGTGCCAGCAGCTTAAGTACCGGTACTGAAGCTTTCTTT. J is TRBJ1-1 and V is TRBV7-2; D call uncertain. Germline values: CDR1 SGHTA, CDR2 FQGNSA. The CDR3 loop spans 13 amino acids. V was pared by 2 bases and J by 5 bases, with 9 bases between.

The chain employs TRBV5-1 and TRBJ1-2, with a tentative D call TRBD1 (5 bases). Germline values: CDR1 SGHRS, CDR2 YFSETQ. V was pared by 6 bases and J by 7 bases, with 22 bases between. The CDR3 is 15 residues long. CDR3 nucleotides: TGCGCCAGCAAGGAGGGGACCGGATCCGGGACTGGCTACACCTTC. Protein sequence: CASKEGTGSGTGYTF. Supplemented by reference TRBV5-1 and TRBJ1-2, the full variable domain reads KAGVTQTPRYLIKTRGQQVTLSCSPISGHRSVSWYQQTPGQGLQFLFEYFSETQRNKGNFPGRFSGRQFSNSRSEMNVSTLELGDSALYLCASKEGTGSGTGYTFGSGTRLTVV.

J is TRBJ1-2 and V is TRBV14, with D unresolved. The germline V gene has CDR1 SGHDN and CDR2 FVKESK. The CDR3 is 15 residues long. Trimming shortened V by 2 bases and J by 0 bases, and 10 bases separated the two germline ends. CDR3 in amino acids: CASSQSGFPNYGYTF. The CDR3 DNA reads TGTGCCAGCAGCCAATCGGGGTTCCCTAACTATGGCTACACCTTC.

This clone was recorded only once. V usage is TRBV30 and J usage is TRBJ1-4, with D possibly being TRBD1 (6 bases). Deletions cut 7 bases from V and 7 bases from J, with 19 bases between. CDR1 GTSNPN and CDR2 SVGIG come from the germline V gene (reference sequence). CDR3 length equals 14 residues. CDR3 sequence: CASTEQGSGEKLFF. Written as DNA, the CDR3 is TGTGCCTCCACCGAGCAGGGGTCAGGTGAAAAACTGTTTTTT.

This chain connects TRBV19 to TRBJ1-2; D gene uncertain. Trimming left V 3 bases short and J 1 base short, with 9 bases between. CDR1 and CDR2 (germline): LNHDA, SQIVND (reference sequence). This CDR3 spans 14 amino acids. The CDR3 protein is CASSILRGNYGYTF. The CDR3 DNA is TGTGCCAGTAGTATCCTTCGAGGTAACTATGGCTACACCTTC.

The rearrangement joins TRBV5-1 to TRBJ2-5; D perhaps matches TRBD2 (6 bases). This CDR3 has 18 amino acids. Looked up from germline, CDR1 is SGHRS and CDR2 is YFSETQ. Between the trimmed V and J ends, which lost 0 bases and 4 bases, there was a span of 22 bases. The CDR3 DNA is TGCGCCAGCAGCTTGGACCCGGGAGAGGGCGCAGGAGGAGAGACCCAGTACTTC. The encoded protein is CASSLDPGEGAGGETQYF.

The chain is built from TRBV6-5 and TRBJ1-5; 10 bases match TRBD1. The CDR3 consists of 14 residues. V lost 6 bases to trimming and J lost 7 bases; unmatched junction nucleotides: 6. Germline values: CDR1 MNHEY, CDR2 SVGAGI. The chain's CDR3 is CASRGGTGVQPQHF. CDR3 nucleotide sequence: TGTGCCAGCAGAGGGGGGACAGGGGTCCAGCCCCAGCATTTT.

The rearrangement links TRBV6-5 to TRBJ2-3, with D tentatively TRBD1 (6 bases). Trimming stripped 7 bases from V and 1 base from J, with 9 bases between. The V gene's germline CDR1 is MNHEY and CDR2 SVGAGI. The CDR3 totals 13 residues. CDR3: CASNRQGTDTQYF. The CDR3 DNA reads as TGTGCCAGCAACCGACAGGGCACAGATACGCAGTATTTT.

This sequence joins TRBV6-1 and TRBJ1-2; 9 bases match TRBD1. The V gene's germline CDR1 is MNHNS and CDR2 SASEGT. The junction had 8 bases not matched to a gene; V was cut back by 4 bases and J by 2 bases. The length of the CDR3 is 16 residues. The CDR3 here is CASSALSGQGNYGYTF. DNA of the CDR3: TGTGCCAGCAGTGCTCTTTCTGGACAGGGGAACTATGGCTACACCTTC.

The chain is built from TRBV30 and TRBJ1-1; 8 nucleotides match TRBD1. The germline V gene has CDR1 GTSNPN and CDR2 SVGIG (reference sequence). V was clipped by 0 bases and J by 5 bases; unmatched bases: 8. The CDR3 loop spans 15 amino acids. Written as DNA, the CDR3 is TGTGCCTGGAGTGTACAGGACAGGGTGAGAACTGAAGCTTTCTTT. Translated, it gives CAWSVQDRVRTEAFF.

This clone was recorded many times. V usage is TRBV5-6 and J usage is TRBJ1-6, with TRBD1 matching over 8 bases. The CDR3 extends over 16 amino acids. Germline values: CDR1 SGHDT, CDR2 YYEEEE. V gave up 4 bases and J gave up 7 bases; unmatched junction bases: 10. The CDR3 DNA reads TGTGCCAGCAGCCGTTTCGTGGACAGGGCAAATTCACCCCTCCACTTT. This gives the protein CASSRFVDRANSPLHF.

The chain joins TRBV7-9 to TRBJ1-2; 12 nucleotides line up with TRBD1. The V gene's germline CDR1 is SEHNR and CDR2 FQNEAQ (reference sequence). The V segment lost 3 bases and the J segment 2 bases; nucleotides outside the gene matches: 7. CDR3 length: 17 residues. The CDR3 sequence: CASSFPGTGGGNYGYTF. The CDR3 region has the DNA TGTGCCAGCAGCTTCCCTGGGACAGGGGGCGGGAACTATGGCTACACCTTC.

V and J are TRBV5-1 and TRBJ1-4; D is unresolved. Trimming took 4 bases from V and 7 from J, leaving 14 bases between them. CDR1 is SGHRS, CDR2 YFSETQ, per germline. CDR3 length: 14 amino acids. The CDR3 DNA sequence: TGCGCCAGCAGCCTGGGCCCTACCGGTGAAAAACTGTTTTTT. The encoded protein is CASSLGPTGEKLFF.

J is TRBJ1-4 and V is TRBV10-3, with 8 bases matching TRBD1. V was clipped by 0 bases and J by 8 bases; unmatched bases: 5. Germline CDR1 reads ENHRY; CDR2 reads SYGVKD. This CDR3 is 15 amino acids long. In nucleotides, the CDR3 is TGTGCCATCAGTGAGTCGCCACAGGGGGACGAAAAACTGTTTTTT. This translates into CAISESPQGDEKLFF.

The chain joins TRBV18 to TRBJ2-7; 7 bases fit TRBD1. The CDR3 runs 15 residues. Germline trimming cut 4 bases from V and 0 bases from J; bases unmatched to any gene: 6. Germline V gene data show CDR1 as KGHSH and CDR2 as LQKENI. In nucleotides, the CDR3 is TGTGCCAGCTCACTCGACAGGGCAATCTCCTACGAGCAGTACGTC. It encodes CASSLDRAISYEQYV.